These 14 T cell receptor beta chains share one sample of origin, sequenced in a study of radiotherapy plus CTLA-4 blockade in lung cancer. TCRdb's copy holds only in-frame clones and misses some; the assay was immunoSEQ multiplex PCR. The sample has 85,000 to 100,000 clones; around 72% are singletons. The sample was peripheral blood, taken from a patient treated with radiotherapy plus ipilimumab. The receptors stem from a human donor with non-small cell lung cancer that progressed on radiotherapy plus ipilimumab.

The rearrangement links TRBV6-5 to TRBJ1-2; a weak D match, TRBD1 (5 bases). Germline loops: CDR1 MNHEY, CDR2 SVGAGI. The CDR3 has 14 amino acids. V lost 5 bases and J 8 bases, leaving 18 bases between the germline ends. The CDR3 loop is CASSLGQGMGGYTF. In nucleotides, the CDR3 is TGTGCCAGCAGTCTGGGGCAGGGCATGGGGGGCTACACCTTC.

The J gene is TRBJ2-1, the V gene TRBV7-8, with D possibly called TRBD1 or TRBD2 (5 bases each). CDR3 size: 13 residues. Germline V gene data show CDR1 as SGHVS and CDR2 as FQNEAQ. V lost 0 bases and J 6 bases, leaving 6 bases between the germline ends. The CDR3 bases are TGTGCCAGCAGCTTAGCGAGGGGCAATGAGCAGTTCTTC. Translating gives CASSLARGNEQFF.

This chain links TRBV5-4 with TRBJ2-7, with TRBD2 matching over 10 bases. The CDR3 extends over 16 amino acids. Germline V gene data show CDR1 as SGHNT and CDR2 as YYREEE (reference sequence). V lost 3 bases, J lost 3 bases, and 9 bases stayed unmatched. The CDR3 sequence is CASSSTFSGGSYEQYF. The CDR3 bases are TGTGCCAGCAGCTCTACCTTTAGCGGGGGGAGCTACGAGCAGTACTTC.

The chain has TRBV7-8 and TRBJ1-2; 7 nucleotides line up with TRBD1. J gave up 11 bases and V 8 bases, and 14 bases lay outside the gene matches. The CDR3 length is 13 residues. Germline assignment: CDR1 SGHVS and CDR2 FQNEAQ. CDR3 sequence reads: CASAGGTVASYTF. CDR3 nucleotides: TGTGCCAGCGCTGGGGGGACAGTTGCGAGTTACACCTTC.

There are a few counts of this clone. This sequence joins TRBV4-1 and TRBJ2-7; D assignment may be TRBD1 or TRBD2 (6 bases each). The CDR3 spans 14 residues. With 1 base removed from V and 4 bases from J, the gap between germline ends came to 11 bases. The V gene's germline CDR1 is MGHRA and CDR2 YSYEKL. The CDR3 bases are TGCGCCAGCAGCCAAGCCACAGGGACTTACGAGCAGTACTTC. This encodes CASSQATGTYEQYF.

This chain connects TRBV2 to TRBJ1-3; unclear D gene. This CDR3 region has 14 residues. The ends were cut back, 6 bases at V and 2 bases at J, with 11 bases in the middle. Looked up from germline, CDR1 is SNHLY and CDR2 is FYNNEI. CDR3 protein: CASRDHGTGNTIYF. CDR3 bases: TGTGCCAGCAGGGATCATGGGACTGGAAACACCATATATTTT.

The chain combines TRBV9 with TRBJ2-4; D perhaps matches TRBD2 (6 bases). The V and J ends lost 4 bases and 3 bases respectively, with 26 bases between them. This CDR3 is built from 19 residues. Per germline, CDR1 SGDLS and CDR2 YYNGEE. The CDR3 loop is CASSLLGSSGLSGKNIQYF. The CDR3 DNA sequence: TGTGCCAGCAGCCTCTTGGGGAGTAGCGGTCTTTCGGGCAAAAACATTCAGTACTTC.

V and J are TRBV7-2 and TRBJ2-5; 9 bases fit TRBD1. The CDR3 is 15 amino acids. Germline CDR1 reads SGHTA; CDR2 reads FQGNSA. V lost 1 base, J lost 2 bases, and 2 bases stayed unmatched. The chain's CDR3 is CASSLDRGLQETQYF. CDR3 nucleotide sequence: TGTGCCAGCAGCTTAGACAGGGGGCTTCAAGAGACCCAGTACTTC.

V gene TRBV5-1 combines with J gene TRBJ1-1; D gene unclear. V gave up 0 bases and J gave up 1 base, with 7 bases separating them. The CDR3 runs to 14 residues. Germline values: CDR1 SGHRS, CDR2 YFSETQ. The CDR3 nucleotides are TGCGCCAGCAGCTTGGAATTGGGGAACACTGAAGCTTTCTTT. Translation: CASSLELGNTEAFF.

The chain couples TRBV27 to TRBJ2-5; 8 bases fit TRBD1. Germline trimming cut 1 base from V and 2 bases from J; bases unmatched to any gene: 6. The CDR3 is 16 residues long. Per the germline V gene, CDR1 is MNHEY and CDR2 is SMNVEV (reference sequence). Here the CDR3 reads CASSLYPGTGQETQYF. The CDR3 coding sequence is TGTGCCAGCAGTTTATACCCCGGGACAGGTCAAGAGACCCAGTACTTC.

This clone was seen a single time. The CDR3 sequence is CASSLVSAPDTQYF. The CDR3 DNA is TGTGCCAGCAGCTTGGTTAGCGCCCCAGATACGCAGTATTTT. The rearrangement links TRBV5-6 to TRBJ2-3; the D gene is possibly TRBD2 (5 bases). The germline V gene encodes CDR1 SGHDT and CDR2 YYEEEE. Trimming left V 0 bases short and J 4 bases short, with 9 bases between. This CDR3 comprises 14 residues.

V and J are TRBV30 and TRBJ1-3; tentatively, D is TRBD1 (5 bases). Per the germline V gene, CDR1 is GTSNPN and CDR2 is SVGIG (reference sequence). V gave up 3 bases and J gave up 8 bases, with 11 bases separating them. The CDR3 is 12 amino acids. Here the CDR3 reads CAWRGTTHTIYF. The CDR3 DNA reads as TGTGCCTGGAGGGGGACCACACACACCATATATTTT.

This sequence joins TRBV27 and TRBJ1-5; TRBD1 matches at 9 bases. The CDR3 extends over 14 amino acids. Losses at the gene ends were 2 bases for V and 5 bases for J; bases not matched to a gene: 1. From germline, CDR1 is MNHEY and CDR2 SMNVEV (reference sequence). The CDR3 reads CASSLRTGDQPQHF. CDR3 DNA sequence: TGTGCCAGCAGTTTAAGGACAGGGGATCAGCCCCAGCATTTT.

The chain is built from TRBV15 and TRBJ1-4, with D tentatively TRBD1 (5 bases). The length of the CDR3 is 13 residues. The V gene lost 5 bases and the J gene lost 8 bases, with 12 bases spanning the gap. CDR1 is LNHNV, CDR2 YYDKDF, per germline (reference sequence). The CDR3 sequence: CATSGDGLEKLFF. The DNA of the CDR3 is TGTGCCACCAGCGGGGACGGTTTGGAAAAACTGTTTTTT.